This is a list of T cell receptor beta chains from one sample in a study of OX40 agonist ivuxolimab in advanced cancers. Only in-frame clones appear in the TCRdb table, and some are missing; sequencing was by immunoSEQ multiplex PCR. This table holds around 94,000 clones, 80% to 95% found once. The sequencing here drew on CD4+ or CD8+ T cells sorted from blood, taken in a trial of the OX40 agonist ivuxolimab. The receptors were sampled from an adult with an advanced solid tumor such as melanoma, head and neck, liver or kidney cancer. Both conserved end residues are part of each CDR3. Fields, in order: J gene, clone size, CDR3 length, V gene, D gene, CDR3 protein, CDR3 DNA. The D gene is left open where the match is weak. Where a row states a size, it is once, few, many or the class of an expanded clone; other rows omit it.

>TRBJ2-7|-|14|TRBV6-5|-
CASSPPGSLYEQYF
TGTGCCAGCAGTCCACCAGGCTCTCTCTACGAGCAGTACTTC
>TRBJ1-2|once|15|TRBV6-1|TRBD1
CASSEAPTGAGGYTF
TGTGCCAGCAGTGAAGCACCTACAGGGGCCGGTGGCTACACCTTC
>TRBJ2-6|-|18|TRBV27|-
CASSLSSAGRGGANVLTF
TGTGCCAGCAGTTTAAGTTCTGCAGGGCGCGGTGGGGCCAACGTCCTGACTTTC
>TRBJ1-2|-|12|TRBV6-6|TRBD1
CASINDRDGYTF
TGTGCCAGCATTAATGACAGGGACGGCTACACCTTC
>TRBJ1-1|once|14|TRBV5-1|-
CASSLVGGDTEAFF
TGCGCCAGCAGCTTGGTCGGGGGGGACACTGAAGCTTTCTTT
>TRBJ2-2|-|13|TRBV5-1|-
CASSEGSTGELFF
TGCGCCAGCAGTGAGGGGAGCACCGGGGAGCTGTTTTTT
>TRBJ2-3|-|16|TRBV5-1|TRBD2
CASSSPTSGRGDTQYF
TGCGCCAGCAGCTCCCCGACTAGCGGGAGAGGGGATACGCAGTATTTT
>TRBJ1-4|-|17|TRBV7-9|TRBD1
CASSLDWQGATNEKLFF
TGTGCCAGCAGCTTAGATTGGCAGGGGGCGACTAATGAAAAACTGTTTTTT
>TRBJ2-1|-|14|TRBV28|-
CASSPVGGYNEQFF
TGTGCCAGCAGTCCGGTAGGGGGCTACAATGAGCAGTTCTTC
>TRBJ1-2|-|8|TRBV29-1|-
CSVAGYTF
TGCAGCGTCGCCGGCTACACCTTC
>TRBJ2-3|-|18|TRBV10-3|TRBD1
CAISVSLDRGSFTDTQYF
TGTGCCATCAGTGTTAGTTTGGACAGGGGAAGTTTCACAGATACGCAGTATTTT
>TRBJ1-1|-|14|TRBV5-1|-
CASSPRRGNTEAFF
TGCGCCAGCAGCCCTCGTCGGGGGAACACTGAAGCTTTCTTT
>TRBJ2-3|-|15|TRBV11-2|TRBD2
CASSLDLAGGDTQYF
TGTGCCAGCAGCTTAGACCTAGCGGGGGGAGATACGCAGTATTTT
>TRBJ1-1|-|13|TRBV27|-
CASIPEGYTEAFF
TGTGCCAGCATACCGGAAGGGTACACTGAAGCTTTCTTT
>TRBJ2-7|-|13|TRBV28|-
CASSFDGDYEQYF
TGTGCCAGCAGTTTCGACGGAGACTACGAGCAGTACTTC
>TRBJ1-1|-|14|TRBV27|TRBD1
CASRTRGQDTEAFF
TGTGCCAGCAGAACCAGGGGGCAGGACACTGAAGCTTTCTTT
>TRBJ1-1|-|15|TRBV5-1|-
CASSYTGSRGTEAFF
TGCGCCAGCAGCTACACAGGGAGCCGGGGTACTGAAGCTTTCTTT
>TRBJ1-5|once|14|TRBV6-1|-
CASSEWRGWQPQHF
TGTGCCAGCAGTGAATGGAGAGGGTGGCAGCCCCAGCATTTT
>TRBJ2-3|-|17|TRBV6-4|-
CASSDSRQGTLTDTQYF
TGTGCCAGCAGTGACTCGCGGCAGGGGACCCTCACAGATACGCAGTATTTT
>TRBJ2-7|-|16|TRBV13|-
CASSSIRDKGIHEQYF
TGTGCCAGCAGCTCGATCAGGGACAAAGGGATCCACGAGCAGTACTTC
>TRBJ2-3|-|11|TRBV10-3|-
CATQGPDTQYF
TGTGCCACGCAGGGGCCAGATACGCAGTATTTT
>TRBJ1-2|-|13|TRBV11-2|-
CASSLGARYGYTF
TGTGCCAGCAGCTTAGGTGCGAGATATGGCTACACCTTC
>TRBJ2-5|-|16|TRBV5-1|TRBD2
CASSLGTSNIQETQYF
TGCGCCAGCAGCTTGGGGACTAGCAACATCCAAGAGACCCAGTACTTC
>TRBJ2-7|-|15|TRBV5-4|-
CASSFYLGRSYEQYF
TGTGCCAGCAGCTTTTACTTGGGGAGATCCTACGAGCAGTACTTC
>TRBJ2-7|-|14|TRBV29-1|-
CSVEAGRGSYEQYF
TGCAGCGTTGAGGCAGGGAGGGGGTCCTACGAGCAGTACTTC
>TRBJ1-2|few|13|TRBV5-8|-
CASSLGANYGYTF
TGTGCCAGCAGCTTGGGAGCTAACTATGGCTACACCTTC
>TRBJ2-1|once|14|TRBV11-2|-
CASSLFFQGDEQFF
TGTGCCAGCAGCTTATTCTTCCAGGGCGATGAGCAGTTCTTC
>TRBJ1-1|-|17|TRBV9|-
CASSSPLRDKTTTEAFF
TGTGCCAGCAGCTCACCTCTCCGGGACAAGACTACCACTGAAGCTTTCTTT
>TRBJ2-7|-|14|TRBV6-5|-
CASSYLNRVGEQYF
TGTGCCAGCAGTTACTTGAACAGGGTCGGGGAGCAGTACTTC
>TRBJ2-2|-|15|TRBV6-6|TRBD2
CASRPTSGSTGELFF
TGTGCCAGCAGACCGACTAGCGGGTCCACCGGGGAGCTGTTTTTT
>TRBJ2-3|-|15|TRBV19|-
CASSIGNGIGDTQYF
TGTGCCAGTAGTATAGGTAACGGGATCGGAGATACGCAGTATTTT
>TRBJ2-7|-|17|TRBV5-1|TRBD1
CASSLAPGTGVSYEQYF
TGCGCCAGCAGCTTGGCCCCCGGGACAGGGGTCTCCTACGAGCAGTACTTC
>TRBJ2-1|-|14|TRBV27|-
CVSTTALGSNEQFF
TGTGTCAGCACCACGGCCCTCGGGAGCAATGAGCAGTTCTTC
>TRBJ1-4|-|14|TRBV5-4|-
CASSLDRSMGKLFF
TGTGCCAGCAGCTTGGACAGATCCATGGGAAAACTGTTTTTT
>TRBJ1-3|-|15|TRBV9|-
CASSAGAFTGNTIYF
TGTGCCAGCAGCGCCGGCGCTTTCACTGGAAACACCATATATTTT
>TRBJ1-2|-|15|TRBV27|-
CASSPFGTPYGGYTF
TGTGCCAGCAGTCCGTTCGGGACTCCCTACGGTGGCTACACCTTC
>TRBJ1-2|-|15|TRBV5-4|TRBD1
CASSSTGGGGYGYTF
TGTGCCAGCAGCTCGACAGGGGGGGGCGGCTATGGCTACACCTTC
>TRBJ2-5|few|14|TRBV5-6|-
CASSSKREVETQYF
TGTGCCAGCAGCTCCAAGAGGGAGGTGGAGACCCAGTACTTC
>TRBJ2-1|-|15|TRBV7-9|-
CASSLATSPYNEQFF
TGTGCCAGCAGCTTAGCGACATCCCCCTACAATGAGCAGTTCTTC
>TRBJ1-1|-|14|TRBV5-4|-
CASSFGRAWTEAFF
TGTGCCAGCAGCTTCGGCAGGGCGTGGACTGAAGCTTTCTTT
>TRBJ2-7|-|14|TRBV6-6|-
CASNTERGTYEQYF
TGTGCCAGCAATACCGAGAGAGGAACCTACGAGCAGTACTTC
>TRBJ2-1|-|14|TRBV9|-
CASSVGYRDDEQFF
TGTGCCAGCAGCGTAGGTTACAGGGACGATGAGCAGTTCTTC
>TRBJ1-2|few|14|TRBV27|-
CASSPLQGGYGYTF
TGTGCCAGCAGTCCCCTACAGGGAGGATATGGCTACACCTTC
>TRBJ2-7|-|12|TRBV11-2|-
CASSLMGREQYF
TGTGCCAGCAGCTTAATGGGGCGCGAGCAGTACTTC
>TRBJ1-1|-|17|TRBV19|-
CASSIYVGDTVNTEAFF
TGTGCCAGTAGTATCTATGTCGGGGACACAGTGAACACTGAAGCTTTCTTT